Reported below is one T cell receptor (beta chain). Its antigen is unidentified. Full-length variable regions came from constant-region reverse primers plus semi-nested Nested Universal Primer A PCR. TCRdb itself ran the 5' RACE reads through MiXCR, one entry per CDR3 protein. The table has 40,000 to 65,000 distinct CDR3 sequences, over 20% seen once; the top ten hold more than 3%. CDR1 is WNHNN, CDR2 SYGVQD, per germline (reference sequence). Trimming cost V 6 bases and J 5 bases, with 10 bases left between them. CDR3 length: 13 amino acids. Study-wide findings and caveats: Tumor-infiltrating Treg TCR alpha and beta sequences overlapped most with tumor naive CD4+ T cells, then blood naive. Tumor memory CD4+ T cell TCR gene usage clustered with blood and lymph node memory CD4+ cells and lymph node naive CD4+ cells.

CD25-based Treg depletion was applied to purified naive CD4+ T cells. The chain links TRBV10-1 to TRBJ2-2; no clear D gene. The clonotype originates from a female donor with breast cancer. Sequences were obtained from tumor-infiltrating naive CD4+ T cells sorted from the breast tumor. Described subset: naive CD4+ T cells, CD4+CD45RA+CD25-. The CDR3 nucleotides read TGCGCCAGCAGCCCCGTGTGGACCGGGGAGCTGTTTTTT. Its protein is CASSPVWTGELFF.